This T cell receptor (beta chain) was recovered during a study of Graves' ophthalmopathy and Graves' hyperthyroidism (dated by TCRdb to about 2018). In the study overall: Stable hyperthyroidism was defined as no progression to ophthalmopathy within 18 months of follow-up. In a handful of hyperthyroidism patients, the T-cell repertoire of thyroid tissue was compared with the T-cell repertoire of blood. Following sampling, methimazole starting at 30 mg daily was administered to hyperthyroidism patients, and high-dose intravenous methylprednisolone was administered to ophthalmopathy patients. To explore V-J signatures distinguishing ophthalmopathy from hyperthyroidism, a discovery set of about 99 patients (fewer than 45 ophthalmopathy, around 55 stable hyperthyroidism) was enrolled. For independent validation, a separate cohort was made up of 18 hyperthyroidism patients plus 17 patients who later progressed from hyperthyroidism to ophthalmopathy. To tell Graves' ophthalmopathy apart from Graves' hyperthyroidism, and to predict which patients would progress to ophthalmopathy, the study relied on TCR beta repertoire signatures. In total, 135 blood samples were TCR-sequenced: around 42 ophthalmopathy, under 80 hyperthyroidism and roughly 17 hyperthyroidism-to-ophthalmopathy patients. The research as a whole found: Most expanded thyroid clonotypes with frequency above 0.001 were also detected in blood, suggesting blood repertoires may reflect the thyroid immune response. No statistical method was used to set the sample size in advance, and the investigators knew which group each participant was assigned to. In validation, the model predicted ophthalmopathy progression with 70.59% sensitivity and about 73% specificity; roughly 11 predicted patients were CT-confirmed with GO in a median of 6.5 months. The 13-signature model separated ophthalmopathy from stable hyperthyroidism with 87.88% sensitivity and just under 84% specificity in cross-validation, and 80%/75% in the test set.

Hyperthyroidism patients were newly diagnosed, with disease duration under 2 months, and aged 18 to 65 years. Patients with other autoimmune diseases, uncontrolled infections, pregnancy or lactation were excluded from the study. Diagnosis relied on clinical symptoms, serum thyroxine, TRAb, thyroid ultrasound and orbital computed tomography. Total RNA was extracted with Trizol reagent and quality-checked on an Agilent 2100 Bioanalyzer. This clonotype was found many times. This receptor's antigen is unknown. No base quality values were provided; no much bigger clone lies one nucleotide off. For repertoire sequencing, TCR beta CDR3 regions were amplified from RNA transcripts. The first round was an RT-PCR using HTBI primers with the Qiagen OneStep RT-PCR kit, and this first round was followed by a second-round multiplex PCR, then size selection and purification. Libraries were sequenced paired-end with 100 bp reads on an Illumina HiSeq2000. The source study handled its data this way. SOAPnuke was used to process the reads, throwing out any read that had adapters, had uncalled bases, had a mean Phred below 15, or lacked an exact constant-primer or identifier match. COPE v1.2.5 was used to merge high-quality paired reads. Each unique nucleotide sequence was treated as a clonotype, and MiTCR v1.1 was used to align the clonotypes to the IMGT TRB V, D and J references. The analysis was limited to V-J combinations with a frequency above 0.0001, which together covered 99% to 99.2% of repertoires. For each V-J combination, a TCR clonal expansion and chaos score was defined as F50 clonal expansion divided by the chaos observed in the TCRdist matrix. Welch's t-statistics and random forest were used to narrow the features down to 10 to 15 V-J combinations, which were then fed into a naive Bayes classifier. Thyroid-blood repertoire similarity was quantified with the Morisita-Horn index. TCRdb reworked the public reads: Q25 trimming with fastp, MiXCR clone assembly, productive beta chains retained. Entries are consolidated by CDR3 protein sequence, retaining the most common genes and DNA. The V and J calls here are based on TCRdb, not the publication. This sample is represented by over a million distinct CDR3 sequences; less than 45% of them were singletons. Roughly 11% of the sample is in the top ten clones.

What was sequenced was peripheral blood or thyroid tissue (not recorded which). The clonotype originates from an adult man with Graves' hyperthyroidism.

The CDR3 protein is CASSLAGAAHYEQYF. In nucleotides, the sequence is TGTGCCAGCAGCTTAGCAGGGGCGGCCCATTACGAGCAGTACTTC. The chain employs TRBV7-2 and TRBJ2-7, with TRBD1 perhaps the D gene, on 5 matching bases. Reading the germline V gene gives CDR1 SGHTA and CDR2 FQGNSA. Trimming takes 0 bases from V and 4 bases from J, and the germline ends sit 13 bases apart. The CDR3, from cysteine to phenylalanine, totals 15 residues. Here the CDR3 DNA is all that survives: 45 bases in frame from base 1.